The 27 T cell receptor beta chains below were found in one sample sequenced in a study of T cells in women clearing cervical HPV infection. The repertoire was sequenced with immunoSEQ multiplex PCR; TCRdb's copy has only in-frame clones and lacks some. The sample includes around 33,000 clones. What was sequenced was blood buffy coat. Receptors were obtained from a woman aged 18-70 years with a cervical HPV16 infection that either progressed to CIN3+ or cleared (not recorded which).

In the case of this clone: The CDR3 end lies 3 residues beyond the end of the read and is filled in from the germline J gene. The chain carries TRBV7-2 and TRBJ1-2; TRBD1 aligns across 10 bases. Germline CDR1 is SGHTA and CDR2 is FQGNSA. This CDR3 region has 14 residues. The CDR3 sequence: CASTPWTGGYDYTF. Incomplete CDR3 DNA: TGTGCCAGTACGCCCTGGACAGGGGGATACGAC.

Points on this clone: The CDR3 extends 3 residues past the end of the read, so its final part is completed from the germline J gene. This chain joins TRBV6-2 or TRBV6-3 and TRBJ2-3; D may be TRBD1 (5 bases). V was shortened by 6 bases and J by 3 bases, with 16 bases between the two germline ends. Germline V gene sequence: CDR1 MNHEY, CDR2 SVGEGT. There are 15 residues in the CDR3. The CDR3 DNA, read in part, is TGTGCCAGCAGGCCTCTCCCAGGGTTGACAGATACG. It is translated as CASRPLPGLTDT. The entire CDR3 protein reads CASRPLPGLTDTQYF.

Comments on this clone: The CDR3 end falls 3 residues outside the read, so it is completed with the germline J gene. This chain joins TRBV7-9 and TRBJ1-2; D uncertain. V gave up 2 bases and J gave up 5 bases, with 12 bases separating them. This CDR3 comprises 14 residues. Per germline, CDR1 SEHNR and CDR2 FQNEAQ (reference sequence). The CDR3 sequence is CASSLSDVGYGYTF. The sequenced CDR3 bases are TGTGCCAGCAGCTTATCGGATGTCGGGTATGGC. The whole variable domain, remainder taken from reference TRBV7-9 and TRBJ1-2, is DTGVSQNPRHKITKRGQNVTFRCDPISEHNRLYWYRQTLGQGPEFLTYFQNEAQLEKSRLLSDRFSAERPKGSFSTLEIQRTEQGDSAMYLCASSLSDVGYGYTFGSGTRLTVV.

With respect to this clone: The read comes to an end 3 residues before the CDR3 does, leaving the germline J gene to fill in the end. The chain joins TRBV5-1 to TRBJ2-2; D is unresolved. V lost 0 bases and J lost 0, with 12 bases in between. This CDR3 region has 17 residues. CDR1 is SGHRS, CDR2 YFSETQ, per germline. CDR3: CASSLELASSNTGELFF. CDR3 bases read: TGCGCCAGCAGCTTGGAGTTAGCTTCCTCGAACACCGGGGAG.

To note about this clone: Coverage ceases 3 residues before the CDR3 finishes, and the germline J gene fills in the end. This chain links TRBV5-1 with TRBJ2-4; 8 nucleotides align to TRBD2. Germline CDR1 reads SGHRS; CDR2 reads YFSETQ. The CDR3 sequence is 16 residues long. The V gene end was trimmed by 6 bases and the J gene end by 1 base; junction bases not matched to a gene: 9. The CDR3 sequence is CASTATGGRAKNIQYF. The DNA read from the CDR3 is TGCGCCAGCACTGCAACTGGCGGGAGGGCCAAAAACATT. The whole variable domain, remainder taken from reference TRBV5-1 and TRBJ2-4, is KAGVTQTPRYLIKTRGQQVTLSCSPISGHRSVSWYQQTPGQGLQFLFEYFSETQRNKGNFPGRFSGRQFSNSRSEMNVSTLELGDSALYLCASTATGGRAKNIQYFGAGTRLSVL.

Remarks on this clone: The sequenced fragment ends 3 residues before the CDR3 boundary, so the rest is inferred from the germline J gene. The chain has TRBV19 and TRBJ2-7; weak D call: TRBD2 (6 bases). Germline-derived CDR1 and CDR2 are LNHDA and SQIVND (reference sequence). Trimming left V 5 bases short and J 4 bases short, with 12 bases between. The CDR3 covers 13 residues. The CDR3 bases that were read are TGTGCCAGTAGTCAGGGTGGGGGGTACGAG. Protein product: CASSQGGGYE. The whole CDR3 sequence is CASSQGGGYEQYF.

Comments on this clone: A junction end diverges from the germline sequence, so it may reflect a read error. Other DNA sequences within the sample encode an identical CDR3. The chain's CDR3 is CASSYPGTGAGNTIYF. The DNA read from the CDR3 is TGTGCCAGCAGTTACCCCGGGACAGGGGCCGGAAACACG. The V and J genes are TRBV6-2 or TRBV6-3 and TRBJ1-3, with 10 bases aligning to TRBD1. The read falls 3 residues short of the CDR3 end, and the missing part is taken from the germline J gene. The CDR3 sequence is 16 residues long. The germline CDR1 and CDR2 sequences are MNHEY and SVGEGT.

A remark on this clone: With the read ending 3 residues before the CDR3 end, the germline J gene is used to fill in that end. The V call is TRBV7-9, the J call TRBJ1-2; 8 positions match TRBD1. Germline V gives CDR1 SEHNR, CDR2 FQNEAQ (reference sequence). This CDR3 is 14 amino acids long. The CDR3: CASSRGQGDSGYTF. The DNA read from the CDR3 is TGTGCCAGCAGCAGAGGACAGGGAGATTCCGGT.

Details on this clone: The CDR3 is cut off 3 residues early in the read; its end comes from the germline J gene. This rearrangement joins TRBV5-1 to TRBJ2-1, with D possibly being TRBD2 (7 bases). The V and J ends lost 6 bases and 6 bases respectively, with 16 bases between them. CDR3 size: 14 residues. Per germline, CDR1 SGHRS and CDR2 YFSETQ. CDR3: CASKMEGGPNEQFF. CDR3 bases read: TGCGCCAGCAAGATGGAGGGGGGGCCCAATGAG.

Worth noting for this clone: With the read ending 3 residues before the CDR3 end, the germline J gene is used to fill in that end. The chain recombines TRBV18 with TRBJ2-1; D unclear. V lost 2 bases to trimming and J lost 2 bases, with 7 bases between them. CDR3 length: 14 amino acids. CDR1 and CDR2 from the germline V gene are KGHSH and LQKENI. The DNA read from the CDR3 is TGTGCCAGCTCACCATTCATAGCCTACAATGAG. This sequence encodes CASSPFIAYNE. The CDR3, in full, reads CASSPFIAYNEQFF.

A note on this clone: The sequenced fragment ends 3 residues before the CDR3 boundary, so the rest is inferred from the germline J gene. V is TRBV6-8 and J is TRBJ2-1; D is possibly TRBD2 (5 bases). CDR1 is MNHGY, CDR2 SAAAGT, per germline. V lost 5 bases and J 2 bases, leaving 22 bases between the germline ends. The CDR3 has 18 amino acids. This CDR3 reads CASSRTFTRMDPYNEQFF. The DNA read from the CDR3 is TGTGCCAGCAGTCGAACCTTTACTAGGATGGATCCCTACAATGAG.

Comment on this clone: One end of the junction fails to match germline, which may point to a read error. The DNA ends 3 residues before the CDR3 does, and the rest of the CDR3 is filled in from the germline J gene. The V gene is TRBV5-5, the J gene TRBJ2-1, with D hard to call. The length of the CDR3 is 14 residues. Germline V gives CDR1 SGHKS, CDR2 YYEKEE (reference sequence). CDR3 protein: CTSSLLDSLNEQFF. CDR3 bases read: TGTACCAGCAGCTTGTTAGACTCTCTGAATGAG.

About this clone itself: The read halts 3 residues ahead of the CDR3 end, with the missing end drawn from the germline J gene. The rearrangement links TRBV5-6 to TRBJ1-1, with TRBD1 matching 9 bases. CDR1 SGHDT and CDR2 YYEEEE come from the germline V gene. The V and J ends lost 3 bases and 7 bases, in that order; junction bases with no gene match: 7. The CDR3 loop spans 14 amino acids. CDR3 loop: CASSSDGTGFEAFF. The DNA read from the CDR3 is TGTGCCAGCAGCTCGGACGGGACAGGGTTTGAA.

For this clone: The read finishes 3 residues shy of the CDR3 end, and the germline J gene is used to complete it. The chain carries TRBV4-2 and TRBJ2-5; TRBD2 matches at 12 bases. V trimming: 4 bases; J trimming: 5 bases; junction bases outside the gene matches: 5. The V gene's germline CDR1 is LGHNA and CDR2 YNFKEQ. The CDR3 extends over 15 amino acids. CDR3 bases read: TGTGCCAGCAGCCCCAGACTAGCGGGGGATGAGACC. The encoded protein is CASSPRLAGDET. The CDR3 reads in full as CASSPRLAGDETQYF.

As regards this clone: The read stops 3 residues short of the end of the CDR3; the missing end is completed from the germline J gene. This chain connects TRBV7-8 to TRBJ2-2; D gene unclear. The CDR3 covers 18 residues. Germline CDR1 and CDR2: SGHVS and FQNEAQ. This CDR3 is CASSSLRLPYSYNSPLFF. The CDR3 DNA, read in part, is TGTGCCAGCAGCTCCCTACGCTTACCATACTCCTATAATTCACCG. Full variable domain (remainder filled in from reference TRBV7-8 and TRBJ2-2): GAGVSQSPRYKVAKRGQDVALRCDPISGHVSLFWYQQALGQGPEFLTYFQNEAQLDKSGLPSDRFFAERPEGSVSTLKIQRTQQEDSAVYLCASSSLRLPYSYNSPLFFGEGSRLTVL.

Comments on this clone: From the germline J gene comes the end of the CDR3, since the read stops 3 residues before it. The chain links TRBV19 to TRBJ2-2; D gene ambiguous. In germline, CDR1 is LNHDA, CDR2 SQIVND (reference sequence). The CDR3 is made up of 13 amino acids. The CDR3 DNA, read in part, is TGTGCCAGTAGTATTATAATGGGCGAAAAG. Translating it yields CASSIIMGEK. The whole CDR3 protein reads CASSIIMGEKLFF.

Comments on this clone: In the same sample, other DNA sequences code for this CDR3. This chain's CDR3 is CASSEPDSSNTEAFF. CDR3 bases read: TGTGCCAGCAGTGAACCAGACAGCTCGAACACTGAA. This chain joins TRBV6-1 and TRBJ1-1, with a weak D call TRBD1 (5 bases). The CDR3 end is not reached by the read, which stops 3 residues before it; the germline J gene fills it in. The germline CDR1 and CDR2 sequences are MNHNS and SASEGT. The V end lost 2 bases, the J end lost 1 base, and 11 bases lay between the germline ends. The CDR3 consists of 15 residues.

For this clone: The CDR3 goes on 3 residues after the read ends, and that part is filled in from the germline J gene. The genes are TRBV7-8 and TRBJ2-2, with D possibly TRBD2 on 6 matching bases. The CDR3 totals 17 residues. Germline values: CDR1 SGHVS, CDR2 FQNEAQ. This CDR3 reads CASSLVGLANGANVLFF. CDR3 DNA (partial): TGTGCCAGCAGCTTAGTCGGCCTAGCGAATGGGGCCAACGTG.

With respect to this clone: The read terminates 3 residues ahead of where the CDR3 ends, so the germline J gene completes it. The gene calls are TRBV5-1 and TRBJ2-1; the match to TRBD1 covers 8 bases. Losses at the gene ends were 3 bases for V and 7 bases for J; bases not matched to a gene: 3. Germline V lookup: CDR1 SGHRS, CDR2 YFSETQ. CDR3 size: 13 residues. The covered CDR3 bases are TGCGCCAGCAGCTCCCAGGGGGCGAATGAG. The encoded protein is CASSSQGANE. The entire CDR3 protein is CASSSQGANEQFF. Full variable domain (outside the CDR3, taken from reference TRBV5-1 and TRBJ2-1): KAGVTQTPRYLIKTRGQQVTLSCSPISGHRSVSWYQQTPGQGLQFLFEYFSETQRNKGNFPGRFSGRQFSNSRSEMNVSTLELGDSALYLCASSSQGANEQFFGPGTRLTVL.

Notes on this clone: The sequenced fragment ends 3 residues before the CDR3 boundary, so the rest is inferred from the germline J gene. The rearrangement uses TRBV10-3 and TRBJ1-5; the D gene is possibly TRBD1 (5 bases). V was pared by 10 bases and J by 5 bases, with 15 bases between. The CDR3 runs to 13 residues. The V gene's germline CDR1 is ENHRY and CDR2 SYGVKD. Incomplete CDR3 DNA: TGTGCCACCTCTACCTTAGGGGATCAGCCC. This encodes CATSTLGDQP. In full, the CDR3 is CATSTLGDQPQHF.

Turning to this clone: The read ends 3 residues shy of where the CDR3 ends; the end is completed using the germline J gene. The chain combines TRBV5-6 with TRBJ1-6; no firm D call. Germline assignment: CDR1 SGHDT and CDR2 YYEEEE. The CDR3 totals 15 residues. Trimming shortened V by 5 bases and J by 5 bases, and 14 bases separated the two germline ends. The CDR3 DNA, read in part, is TGTGCCAGCAGTCCCAGCAGGAGGAATAATTCACCC. Translated, it gives CASSPSRRNNSP. Given in full, the CDR3 is CASSPSRRNNSPLHF.

Note on this clone: With the read ending 3 residues before the CDR3 end, the germline J gene is used to fill in that end. V usage is TRBV7-8 and J usage is TRBJ2-5; tentatively, D is TRBD2 (6 bases). CDR3 length equals 17 residues. Germline CDR1 is SGHVS and CDR2 is FQNEAQ. V lost 5 bases, J lost 0 bases, and 19 bases lay in between. The DNA read from the CDR3 is TGTGCCAGCAGCATCTTCACTAGCAGCCAGTACCAAGAGACC. This gives the protein CASSIFTSSQYQET. The whole CDR3 protein is CASSIFTSSQYQETQYF. Supplemented by reference TRBV7-8 and TRBJ2-5, the full variable domain reads GAGVSQSPRYKVAKRGQDVALRCDPISGHVSLFWYQQALGQGPEFLTYFQNEAQLDKSGLPSDRFFAERPEGSVSTLKIQRTQQEDSAVYLCASSIFTSSQYQETQYFGPGTRLLVL.

Note on this clone: The CDR3 is cut off 3 residues early in the read; its end comes from the germline J gene. The chain carries TRBV6-2 or TRBV6-3 and TRBJ2-1, with 7 bases fitting TRBD2. Looked up from germline, CDR1 is MNHEY and CDR2 is SVGEGT. Germline trimming cut 3 bases from V and 6 bases from J; bases unmatched to any gene: 2. This CDR3 is 13 amino acids long. The CDR3 DNA, read in part, is TGTGCCAGCAGTTATGGGGGGGGCAATGAG. Translating it yields CASSYGGGNE. The full CDR3 sequence reads CASSYGGGNEQFF.

Turning to this clone: The read terminates 3 residues before the CDR3 end, so the remaining end is supplied by the germline J gene. The chain links TRBV18 to TRBJ2-4, with D maybe TRBD2 (6 bases). V lost 2 bases and J lost 7, with 9 bases in between. CDR1 is KGHSH, CDR2 LQKENI, per germline. This CDR3 spans 13 amino acids. CDR3 protein: CASSPGGKNIQYF. The sequenced CDR3 bases are TGTGCCAGCTCACCAGGGGGGAAGAACATT. The variable domain in full, with the rest retrieved from reference TRBV18 and TRBJ2-4, is NAGVMQNPRHLVRRRGQEARLRCSPMKGHSHVYWYRQLPEEGLKFMVYLQKENIIDESGMPKERFSAEFPKEGPSILRIQQVVRGDSAAYFCASSPGGKNIQYFGAGTRLSVL.

Points on this clone: The DNA ends 3 residues before the CDR3 does, and the rest of the CDR3 is filled in from the germline J gene. The gene calls are TRBV19 and TRBJ2-2, with D possibly matching TRBD1 (6 bases). V was cut by 10 bases and J by 5 bases, with 20 bases left in between. This CDR3 has 15 residues. Germline V gene lookup returns CDR1 LNHDA and CDR2 SQIVND (reference sequence). The sequenced part of the CDR3 DNA is TGTGCCACTCACCGAGGGGGAGCACAAACCGGGGAG. Amino acids: CATHRGGAQTGE. The CDR3 as a whole reads CATHRGGAQTGELFF.

With regard to this clone: The read terminates 3 residues ahead of where the CDR3 ends, so the germline J gene completes it. The V and J genes are TRBV7-7 and TRBJ1-2, with 8 bases lining up with TRBD1. Germline lookup yields CDR1 SSHAT and CDR2 FNYEAQ (reference sequence). The length of the CDR3 is 15 residues. The part of the CDR3 DNA that was read is TGTGCCAGCAGTCCGGGGACAGGCGGAGCAGATACC. It is translated as CASSPGTGGADT. The complete CDR3 sequence is CASSPGTGGADTYTF.

Comments on this clone: The read comes to an end 3 residues before the CDR3 does, leaving the germline J gene to fill in the end. The chain links TRBV2 to TRBJ2-2; D may be TRBD2 (7 bases). V shed 3 bases and J shed 7 bases, with 15 bases lying between them. The length of the CDR3 is 15 residues. Germline lookup yields CDR1 SNHLY and CDR2 FYNNEI. The part of the CDR3 DNA that was read is TGTGCCAGCAGTGATAGAGGGGGGGAATACGGGGAG. Its translation is CASSDRGGEYGE. In full, the CDR3 reads CASSDRGGEYGELFF.